This TCR beta chain was recorded in a study of metastatic and nonmetastatic thyroid tumors (dated by TCRdb to the early 2020s). With regard to the full study: Repertoires were compared across peripheral blood and tumor or nodule tissue samples from malignant and benign thyroid patients. The paper's findings and limits, for the study overall: In both blood and tumor samples, malignant tumors were reported to have significantly higher TCR beta diversity than benign nodules.

Preparation of the library involved PCR. Sequencer: Illumina HiSeq 4000. High-throughput sequencing was used to profile the TCR beta-chain CDR3 region of every patient. The paper's processing steps were these. The researchers built a classifier to tell apart papillary thyroid cancer patients with distant metastasis, based on CDR3 differences among clinicopathological groups. The Shannon index was used to assess repertoire diversity, and the Morisita-Horn index was used to assess tumor-blood repertoire similarity. The public reads were quality trimmed at Q25 with fastp and then assembled into clones with MiXCR by TCRdb, keeping productive beta chains. None of the V and J calls come from the authors' own analysis; TCRdb made them. The sample contains approximately 84,000 clones, under 15% of them found a single time. Jointly, the top ten make up roughly 3.9% of the sample. The CDR3, cysteine through phenylalanine, is 16 amino acids long. The kept DNA is CDR3 alone, 48 bases in frame from the first base. The germline V gene specifies SGHDT as CDR1 and YYEEEE as CDR2. A distance of 23 bases separates the germline ends of V and J, which lose 4 bases and 7 bases respectively.

The table lists this clone with many counts. Its antigen remains unidentified. The sample holds no much larger clone one base away, and base qualities are not on file. No treatment had been received by any patient before thyroid surgery. Using T-cell receptor beta sequencing, the study looked back at clinical samples from patients collected from about 2011 to 2019. The receptor was derived from a female donor with papillary thyroid cancer or a benign thyroid nodule (not recorded which). Some clones in this sample may be carry-over from other donors' samples. The V gene is TRBV5-6 and the J gene is TRBJ1-2; a tentative D call is TRBD1 (6 bases match). The sample comprised blood. The CDR3 protein is CASSASLLGGQRGYTF. Here is the DNA: TGTGCCAGCAGCGCCAGCTTATTAGGGGGGCAACGTGGCTACACCTTC.